One sample yielded the 24 T cell receptor beta chains listed below, sequenced in a study of blood T cell repertoires in COVID-19 (TCRdb year 2020). Library preparation used the immunoSEQ multiplex PCR assay. TCRdb mirrors the immuneACCESS table, restricted to in-frame sequences. Some clones are absent from its copies; in checked studies, under half trace to an unresolved V gene, and the reason for the others is unknown. The sample profile shows under 150,000 clones; less than 85% of them were found once. The ten largest make up about a sixth of the sample. The sample consisted of peripheral blood. All receptors derive from a woman aged 80 or over with acute or convalescent COVID-19.

The chain recombines TRBV7-2 with TRBJ2-7, with 9 bases aligning to TRBD1. After removal of 4 bases from V and 1 base from J, the junction contained 5 bases not matched to a gene. Germline V gene data show CDR1 as SGHTA and CDR2 as FQGNSA. The CDR3 has 15 amino acids. The CDR3 sequence: CASSSTQGASYEQYF. For the CDR3, the DNA is TGTGCCAGCAGCTCCACACAGGGGGCGTCCTACGAGCAGTACTTC.

The V call is TRBV29-1, the J call TRBJ1-2; 9 nucleotides line up with TRBD1. This CDR3 is built from 12 residues. V shed 4 bases and J 8 bases; nucleotides not matched to a gene: 5. Germline CDR1 and CDR2: SQVTM and ANQGSEA. The CDR3 DNA sequence: TGCAGCGTTGCCAATACAGGGGGCGGCTACACCTTC. Translation gives CSVANTGGGYTF.

This chain links TRBV11-2 with TRBJ1-3, with D possibly TRBD1 on 6 matching bases. V lost 2 bases, J lost 1 base, and 15 bases lay in between. Germline V gene data show CDR1 as SGHAT and CDR2 as FQNNGV. This CDR3 is 17 amino acids long. CDR3 sequence: CASSLPFPTGSGNTIYF. In DNA, the CDR3 is TGTGCCAGCAGCTTACCCTTCCCCACAGGGTCTGGAAACACCATATATTTT.

The chain carries TRBV11-3 and TRBJ2-6; D not certain. Germline V gene data show CDR1 as SGHNT and CDR2 as YENEEA. The V gene lost 2 bases and the J gene lost 0 bases, with 20 bases spanning the gap. CDR3 length equals 20 residues. The CDR3 sequence: CASSLSVRRDTFSGANVLTF. The CDR3 DNA follows: TGTGCCAGCAGCTTATCCGTACGCCGAGACACCTTCTCTGGGGCCAACGTCCTGACTTTC.

This clone came up a few times. The V gene is TRBV5-8, the J gene TRBJ2-1, with 10 positions matching TRBD2. The germline CDR1 and CDR2 sequences are SGHTS and YDEGEE. Trimming took 3 bases from V and 8 from J; bases not matched to a gene: 11. The CDR3 has 16 residues. CDR3 in amino acids: CASSSIPGLATDEQFF. The CDR3 DNA is TGTGCCAGCAGCTCGATCCCGGGACTAGCGACGGATGAGCAGTTCTTC.

V and J are TRBV19 and TRBJ1-3; D remains ambiguous. V lost 3 bases and J 0 bases, leaving 18 bases between the germline ends. Germline-derived CDR1 and CDR2 are LNHDA and SQIVND (reference sequence). The length of the CDR3 is 18 residues. CDR3 in amino acids: CASSINLGLTASGNTIYF. In DNA form, the CDR3 reads TGTGCCAGTAGTATTAATCTGGGCCTAACCGCCTCTGGAAACACCATATATTTT.

This chain uses TRBV5-6 with TRBJ1-6; no reliable D call. CDR3 length: 16 amino acids. V gave up 0 bases and J gave up 0 bases, with 7 bases separating them. The V gene's germline CDR1 is SGHDT and CDR2 YYEEEE. CDR3 protein: CASSLVTPSYNSPLHF. The CDR3 nucleotides are TGTGCCAGCAGCTTGGTCACTCCCTCCTATAATTCACCCCTCCACTTT.

The chain couples TRBV11-3 to TRBJ2-3; 8 nucleotides match TRBD2. The CDR3 has 17 amino acids. J lost 0 bases, V lost 3 bases, and 8 bases had no gene match. The germline gives CDR1 SGHNT, CDR2 YENEEA. The CDR3, as DNA: TGTGCCAGCAGCTTCATCACGGGCGGGGGGAGCACAGATACGCAGTATTTT. Amino acid sequence: CASSFITGGGSTDTQYF.

This clone was picked up a small number of times. The chain carries TRBV16 and TRBJ1-1; 7 bases align to TRBD1. Germline CDR1 and CDR2: KGHSY and FQNENV. The CDR3 contains 15 residues. Germline trimming cut 2 bases from V and 2 bases from J; bases unmatched to any gene: 5. As DNA, the CDR3 is TGTGCCAGCAGCCAAAACAGGGGAGGAAACACTGAAGCTTTCTTT. It yields the protein CASSQNRGGNTEAFF.

The rearrangement joins TRBV5-6 to TRBJ1-5; no firm D call. This CDR3 comprises 15 residues. Germline CDR1 reads SGHDT; CDR2 reads YYEEEE. V was cut by 4 bases and J by 0 bases, with 11 bases left in between. CDR3 bases: TGTGCCAGCAGCAACAGTCCGTATAGCAATCAGCCCCAGCATTTT. It translates to CASSNSPYSNQPQHF.

This chain uses TRBV19 with TRBJ1-6; 7 bases map to TRBD1. The J segment lost 5 bases and the V segment lost 6 bases, leaving 4 bases of the junction unmatched. The CDR3 consists of 14 residues. The germline CDR1 and CDR2 sequences are LNHDA and SQIVND (reference sequence). DNA of the CDR3: TGTGCCAGTAGGACGACAGGGAATAATTCACCCCTCCACTTT. Protein product: CASRTTGNNSPLHF.

In DNA, the CDR3 is TGCGCCAGCAGCCAAGATGTGGCAGCCCGGGGGGGCTACACCTTC. It encodes CASSQDVAARGGYTF. The rearrangement uses TRBV4-3 and TRBJ1-2; tentatively, D is TRBD1 (5 bases). V lost 0 bases, J lost 8 bases, and 16 bases lay in between. Germline values: CDR1 LGHNA, CDR2 YSLEER. The CDR3 has 15 residues.

The V call is TRBV7-2, the J call TRBJ1-1; unclear D gene. CDR1 and CDR2 from the germline V gene are SGHTA and FQGNSA. V was pared by 1 base and J by 3 bases, with 12 bases between. The length of the CDR3 is 15 residues. The CDR3, as DNA: TGTGCCAGCAGCTTAGTGGCGCGGTGGGACACTGAAGCTTTCTTT. Translating gives CASSLVARWDTEAFF.

This clone came up a few times. The gene calls are TRBV24-1 and TRBJ2-3; no firm D call. V lost 4 bases and J 8 bases, leaving 15 bases between the germline ends. The CDR3 totals 14 residues. The germline gives CDR1 KGHDR, CDR2 SFDVKD. The CDR3 DNA is TGTGCCACCAGTGACCGGGTCGACGATAGTACGCAGTATTTT. This sequence encodes CATSDRVDDSTQYF.

The chain carries TRBV19 and TRBJ2-4; D may be TRBD1 (5 bases). Trimming stripped 7 bases from V and 6 bases from J, with 13 bases between. The CDR3 sequence is 13 residues long. Germline V gene sequence: CDR1 LNHDA, CDR2 SQIVND (reference sequence). CDR3 sequence: CASTAGSGNIQYF. CDR3 nucleotide sequence: TGTGCCAGTACCGCAGGGTCGGGAAACATTCAGTACTTC.

The V call is TRBV18, the J call TRBJ2-5; the D gene is possibly TRBD2 (6 bases). This CDR3 contains 13 residues. Deletions cut 5 bases from V and 5 bases from J, with 12 bases between. In germline, CDR1 is KGHSH, CDR2 LQKENI. CDR3 nucleotide sequence: TGTGCCAGCTCAAGGGGAGGCGGGGAGACCCAGTACTTC. Translating gives CASSRGGGETQYF.

The chain uses TRBV6-5 and TRBJ2-3; 9 bases fit TRBD1. V was pared by 8 bases and J by 5 bases, with 5 bases of the junction left unmatched. CDR3 length: 13 residues. Germline V gene data show CDR1 as MNHEY and CDR2 as SVGAGI. As DNA, the CDR3 is TGTGCCAGCCTCGACAGGGGGAGAGATACGCAGTATTTT. It translates to CASLDRGRDTQYF.

This clone was detected only a few times. V gene TRBV5-3 combines with J gene TRBJ2-1; tentative D call: TRBD2 (6 bases). TRBV5-3 is annotated as an ORF whose role is uncertain. CDR3 size: 17 residues. Deletions cut 1 base from V and 0 bases from J, with 14 bases between. CDR3 nucleotides: TGTGCCAGAAGCTTGTACCTAGCGAAAAGCTCCTACAATGAGCAGTTCTTC. It is translated as CARSLYLAKSSYNEQFF.

The chain recombines TRBV9 with TRBJ2-6; possibly TRBD2 for D (6 bases). V was shortened by 1 base and J by 4 bases, with 6 bases between the two germline ends. The CDR3 totals 14 residues. Germline V CDR1 and CDR2: SGDLS, YYNGEE. The CDR3 DNA sequence: TGTGCCAGCAGCGTAAGCGGGGGGGCCAACGTCCTGACTTTC. Translated: CASSVSGGANVLTF. Full variable domain (missing parts from reference TRBV9 and TRBJ2-6): DSGVTQTPKHLITATGQRVTLRCSPRSGDLSVYWYQQSLDQGLQFLIQYYNGEERAKGNILERFSAQQFPDLHSELNLSSLELGDSALYFCASSVSGGANVLTFGAGSRLTVL.

The chain joins TRBV5-6 to TRBJ1-1, with D perhaps TRBD1 (5 bases). The CDR3 is made up of 14 amino acids. The germline V gene has CDR1 SGHDT and CDR2 YYEEEE. The V end lost 5 bases, the J end lost 0 bases, and 11 bases lay between the germline ends. The CDR3 sequence is CASRRGDVNTEAFF. CDR3 nucleotide sequence: TGTGCCAGCAGGCGGGGGGACGTGAACACTGAAGCTTTCTTT.

The chain recombines TRBV30 with TRBJ2-4; 10 positions match TRBD1. The CDR3 is 15 amino acids. The germline CDR1 and CDR2 sequences are GTSNPN and SVGIG (reference sequence). With V trimmed by 5 bases and J by 5 bases, 9 bases remained unmatched. The CDR3 is CAWGYLGQGQNIQYF. CDR3 nucleotide sequence: TGTGCCTGGGGATACTTGGGACAGGGGCAAAACATTCAGTACTTC.

This clone has more than one count but fewer than ten. This sequence joins TRBV19 and TRBJ2-1; D call uncertain. V was cut by 4 bases and J by 6 bases, with 7 bases left in between. CDR3 length: 12 amino acids. Germline V lookup: CDR1 LNHDA, CDR2 SQIVND (reference sequence). The CDR3 bases are TGTGCCAGTAGTAGCACAGTCAATGAGCAGTTCTTC. This codes for CASSSTVNEQFF.

The chain is built from TRBV29-1 and TRBJ1-1, with D possibly being TRBD1 (5 bases). Germline values: CDR1 SQVTM, CDR2 ANQGSEA. Trimming shortened V by 7 bases and J by 3 bases, and 15 bases separated the two germline ends. The CDR3 has 13 amino acids. This CDR3 is CSAGTRGDTEAFF. For the CDR3, the DNA is TGCAGCGCCGGGACTAGAGGGGACACTGAAGCTTTCTTT.

V usage is TRBV5-6 and J usage is TRBJ1-2, with D perhaps TRBD1 (6 bases). Deletions cut 0 bases from V and 6 bases from J, with 9 bases between. This CDR3 has 13 residues. Looked up from germline, CDR1 is SGHDT and CDR2 is YYEEEE. Here the CDR3 DNA reads TGTGCCAGCAGCTTGGACAGGGTGGATGGCTACACCTTC. It yields the protein CASSLDRVDGYTF.